The rows below give T cell receptor beta chains drawn from one sample of a study of cytomegalovirus exposure and HLA in healthy donors. Data came from immunoSEQ multiplex PCR; TCRdb stores just in-frame clones and leaves some out. The repertoire holds about 190,000 clones, with roughly 77% as singletons. Sequencing was done on a sample of PBMCs. These receptors were collected from a woman aged 30 to 39 in good health and CMV-seropositive. Each CDR3 is given with its conserved first and last residue. D genes are given only for firm matches. Part of the rows lack a size; the others show once, few, many or a class for expanded clones.

clone_size: NA; v_call: TRBV5-4; j_call: TRBJ1-1; d_call: NA; cdr3_aa: CASSPQVIDGTEAFF; cdr3_nt: TGTGCCAGCAGCCCACAGGTAATTGATGGCACTGAAGCTTTCTTT
clone_size: NA; v_call: TRBV6-1; j_call: TRBJ1-1; d_call: NA; cdr3_aa: CASSDEVTPVNTEAFF; cdr3_nt: TGTGCCAGCAGTGACGAGGTAACCCCTGTGAACACTGAAGCTTTCTTT
clone_size: NA; v_call: TRBV19; j_call: TRBJ1-2; d_call: NA; cdr3_aa: CASTPANYGYTF; cdr3_nt: TGTGCCAGTACCCCAGCGAACTATGGCTACACCTTC
clone_size: NA; v_call: TRBV9; j_call: TRBJ1-1; d_call: NA; cdr3_aa: CASSTRTEAFF; cdr3_nt: TGTGCCAGCAGCACCAGAACTGAAGCTTTCTTT
clone_size: once; v_call: TRBV5-1; j_call: TRBJ2-7; d_call: TRBD2; cdr3_aa: CASSYERDYEQYF; cdr3_nt: TGCGCCAGCAGCTACGAGCGGGATTACGAGCAGTACTTC
clone_size: NA; v_call: TRBV7-9; j_call: TRBJ2-1; d_call: TRBD2; cdr3_aa: CASSLETGGIYNEQFF; cdr3_nt: TGTGCCAGCAGCTTAGAGACGGGAGGGATTTACAATGAGCAGTTCTTC
clone_size: few; v_call: TRBV6-1; j_call: TRBJ1-5; d_call: NA; cdr3_aa: CASSTRQINQPQHF; cdr3_nt: TGTGCCAGCAGTACACGACAGATCAATCAGCCCCAGCATTTT
clone_size: NA; v_call: TRBV4-1; j_call: TRBJ2-7; d_call: NA; cdr3_aa: CASSLQPGNEQYF; cdr3_nt: TGCGCCAGCAGCCTGCAGCCAGGGAACGAGCAGTACTTC
clone_size: NA; v_call: TRBV28; j_call: TRBJ2-2; d_call: NA; cdr3_aa: CASSLGQVETGELFF; cdr3_nt: TGTGCCAGCAGTTTAGGGCAGGTCGAAACCGGGGAGCTGTTTTTT
clone_size: NA; v_call: TRBV29-1; j_call: TRBJ2-7; d_call: TRBD2; cdr3_aa: CSVERSGTSYEQYF; cdr3_nt: TGCAGCGTTGAACGTAGCGGGACGTCCTACGAGCAGTACTTC
clone_size: few; v_call: TRBV28; j_call: TRBJ2-7; d_call: NA; cdr3_aa: CASRSYGDYEQYF; cdr3_nt: TGTGCCAGCAGGTCCTATGGAGACTACGAGCAGTACTTC
clone_size: few; v_call: TRBV11-2; j_call: TRBJ2-7; d_call: NA; cdr3_aa: CASSLGVGYEQYF; cdr3_nt: TGTGCCAGCAGCTTAGGAGTCGGGTACGAGCAGTACTTC
clone_size: NA; v_call: TRBV11-3; j_call: TRBJ2-3; d_call: NA; cdr3_aa: CASARGGGFTDTQYF; cdr3_nt: TGTGCCAGCGCGAGAGGGGGGGGGTTCACAGATACGCAGTATTTT
clone_size: NA; v_call: TRBV28; j_call: TRBJ2-3; d_call: NA; cdr3_aa: CASSTHRLVGVSDTQYF; cdr3_nt: TGTGCCAGCAGTACCCATCGACTAGTAGGGGTCTCAGATACGCAGTATTTT
clone_size: NA; v_call: TRBV5-1; j_call: TRBJ2-2; d_call: TRBD2; cdr3_aa: CASRAGGDTGELFF; cdr3_nt: TGCGCCAGCAGGGCGGGAGGCGACACCGGGGAGCTGTTTTTT
clone_size: NA; v_call: TRBV15; j_call: TRBJ2-6; d_call: TRBD1; cdr3_aa: CATSRTGTGANVLTF; cdr3_nt: TGTGCCACCAGCAGGACAGGGACTGGGGCCAACGTCCTGACTTTC
clone_size: NA; v_call: TRBV19; j_call: TRBJ2-1; d_call: NA; cdr3_aa: CASSWDLTYNEQFF; cdr3_nt: TGTGCCAGTAGTTGGGACTTGACCTACAATGAGCAGTTCTTC
clone_size: once; v_call: TRBV14; j_call: TRBJ2-7; d_call: NA; cdr3_aa: CASSQRYEQYF; cdr3_nt: TGTGCCAGCAGCCAACGCTACGAGCAGTACTTC
clone_size: NA; v_call: TRBV19; j_call: TRBJ2-1; d_call: NA; cdr3_aa: CASSIGAPTYNEQFF; cdr3_nt: TGTGCCAGTAGTATAGGAGCCCCAACCTACAATGAGCAGTTCTTC
clone_size: NA; v_call: TRBV19; j_call: TRBJ2-2; d_call: NA; cdr3_aa: CASSVQLTNTGELFF; cdr3_nt: TGTGCCAGTAGTGTACAGTTGACGAACACCGGGGAGCTGTTTTTT
clone_size: once; v_call: TRBV5-1; j_call: TRBJ2-4; d_call: TRBD2; cdr3_aa: CASSWRTSGDQYF; cdr3_nt: TGCGCCAGCAGCTGGCGGACTAGCGGGGATCAGTACTTC
clone_size: few; v_call: TRBV6-1; j_call: TRBJ2-1; d_call: TRBD2; cdr3_aa: CASSESGGSNNEQFF; cdr3_nt: TGTGCCAGCAGTGAATCTGGCGGGAGCAACAATGAGCAGTTCTTC
clone_size: NA; v_call: TRBV6-5; j_call: TRBJ1-1; d_call: NA; cdr3_aa: CASSYSRRVNTEAFF; cdr3_nt: TGTGCCAGCAGTTACTCGAGGAGGGTTAACACTGAAGCTTTCTTT
clone_size: NA; v_call: TRBV6-5; j_call: TRBJ1-3; d_call: TRBD1; cdr3_aa: CASRRQGGTGNTIYF; cdr3_nt: TGTGCCAGCAGAAGACAGGGAGGCACTGGAAACACCATATATTTT
clone_size: once; v_call: TRBV5-1; j_call: TRBJ2-7; d_call: TRBD2; cdr3_aa: CASSDQGAGGTYEQYF; cdr3_nt: TGCGCCAGCAGCGACCAGGGAGCGGGAGGGACGTACGAGCAGTACTTC
clone_size: NA; v_call: TRBV28; j_call: TRBJ1-6; d_call: TRBD1; cdr3_aa: CASSLRDRSSPLHF; cdr3_nt: TGTGCCAGCAGTCTCCGGGACAGAAGTTCACCCCTCCACTTT
clone_size: NA; v_call: TRBV19; j_call: TRBJ1-2; d_call: NA; cdr3_aa: CASSIRQGDGYTF; cdr3_nt: TGTGCCAGTAGTATTCGGCAGGGCGATGGCTACACCTTC
clone_size: NA; v_call: TRBV19; j_call: TRBJ2-1; d_call: TRBD2; cdr3_aa: CASSIPSGTSRPHEQFF; cdr3_nt: TGTGCCAGTAGTATCCCATCCGGGACTAGCAGGCCCCATGAGCAGTTCTTC
clone_size: NA; v_call: TRBV5-5; j_call: TRBJ1-2; d_call: NA; cdr3_aa: CASSPGTSNYGYTF; cdr3_nt: TGTGCCAGCAGCCCCGGGACATCCAACTATGGCTACACCTTC
clone_size: NA; v_call: TRBV29-1; j_call: TRBJ2-7; d_call: TRBD1; cdr3_aa: CSVETGGLNEQYF; cdr3_nt: TGCAGCGTTGAGACAGGGGGGTTAAACGAGCAGTACTTC
clone_size: NA; v_call: TRBV7-2; j_call: TRBJ2-7; d_call: TRBD1; cdr3_aa: CASSSQPGTGNEQYF; cdr3_nt: TGTGCCAGCAGCTCGCAACCTGGGACAGGTAACGAGCAGTACTTC
clone_size: few; v_call: TRBV15; j_call: TRBJ2-7; d_call: NA; cdr3_aa: CATSRDFYEQYF; cdr3_nt: TGTGCCACCAGCAGAGACTTCTACGAGCAGTACTTC
clone_size: once; v_call: TRBV19; j_call: TRBJ2-7; d_call: NA; cdr3_aa: CASSMTAYEQYF; cdr3_nt: TGTGCCAGTAGTATGACAGCTTACGAGCAGTACTTC
clone_size: NA; v_call: TRBV10-3; j_call: TRBJ1-5; d_call: NA; cdr3_aa: CAIRARRGQDNQPQHF; cdr3_nt: TGTGCCATCAGAGCTCGGCGGGGGCAGGACAATCAGCCCCAGCATTTT